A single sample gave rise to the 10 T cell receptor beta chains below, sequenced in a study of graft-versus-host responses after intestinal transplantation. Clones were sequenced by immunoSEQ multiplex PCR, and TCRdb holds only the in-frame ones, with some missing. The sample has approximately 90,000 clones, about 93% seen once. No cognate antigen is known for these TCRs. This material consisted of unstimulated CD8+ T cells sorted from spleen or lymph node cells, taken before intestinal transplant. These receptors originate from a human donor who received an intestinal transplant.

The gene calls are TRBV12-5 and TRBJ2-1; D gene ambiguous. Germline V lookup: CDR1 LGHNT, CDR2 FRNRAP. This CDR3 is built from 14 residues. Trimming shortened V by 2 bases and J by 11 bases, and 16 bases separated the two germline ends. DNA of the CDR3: TGTGCTAGTGGTTTGTACCCCTTAGAGGCTAAGCAGTTCTTC. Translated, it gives CASGLYPLEAKQFF.

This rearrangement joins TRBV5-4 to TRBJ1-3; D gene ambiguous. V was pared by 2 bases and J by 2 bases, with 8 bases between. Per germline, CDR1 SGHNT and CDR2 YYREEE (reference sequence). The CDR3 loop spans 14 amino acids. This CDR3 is CASSLSGAGNTIYF. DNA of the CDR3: TGTGCCAGCAGCTTATCCGGGGCTGGAAACACCATATATTTT.

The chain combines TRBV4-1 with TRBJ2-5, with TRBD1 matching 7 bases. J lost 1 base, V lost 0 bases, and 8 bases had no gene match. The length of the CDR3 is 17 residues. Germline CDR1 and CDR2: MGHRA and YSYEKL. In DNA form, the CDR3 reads TGCGCCAGCAGCCAAGATCCAAGACAGGGCGGCCAAGAGACCCAGTACTTC. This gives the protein CASSQDPRQGGQETQYF.

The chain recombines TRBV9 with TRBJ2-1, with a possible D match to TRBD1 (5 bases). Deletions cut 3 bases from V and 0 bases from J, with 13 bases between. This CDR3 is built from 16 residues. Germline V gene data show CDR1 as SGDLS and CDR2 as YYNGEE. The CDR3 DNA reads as TGTGCCAGCAGCGAGCCGACAGAAAGCTCCTACAATGAGCAGTTCTTC. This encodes CASSEPTESSYNEQFF. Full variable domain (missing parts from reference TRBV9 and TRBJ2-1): DSGVTQTPKHLITATGQRVTLRCSPRSGDLSVYWYQQSLDQGLQFLIQYYNGEERAKGNILERFSAQQFPDLHSELNLSSLELGDSALYFCASSEPTESSYNEQFFGPGTRLTVL.

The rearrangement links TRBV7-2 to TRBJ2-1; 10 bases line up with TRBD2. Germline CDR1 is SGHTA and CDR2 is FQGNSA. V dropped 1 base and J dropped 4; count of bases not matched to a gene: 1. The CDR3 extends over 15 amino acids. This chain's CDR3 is CASSLGTSGYNEQFF. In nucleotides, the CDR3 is TGTGCCAGCAGCTTAGGGACTAGCGGATACAATGAGCAGTTCTTC.

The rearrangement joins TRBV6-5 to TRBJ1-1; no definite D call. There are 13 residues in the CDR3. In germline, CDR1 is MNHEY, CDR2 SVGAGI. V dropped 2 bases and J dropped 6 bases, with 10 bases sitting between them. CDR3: CASSYLPGSEAFF. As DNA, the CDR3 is TGTGCCAGCAGTTACCTCCCGGGGTCTGAAGCTTTCTTT.

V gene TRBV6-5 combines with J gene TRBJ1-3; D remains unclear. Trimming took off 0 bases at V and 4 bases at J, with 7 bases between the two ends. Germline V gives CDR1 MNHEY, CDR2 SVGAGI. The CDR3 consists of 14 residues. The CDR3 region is CASSYSGRGNTIYF. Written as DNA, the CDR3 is TGTGCCAGCAGTTACTCAGGCAGGGGAAACACCATATATTTT.

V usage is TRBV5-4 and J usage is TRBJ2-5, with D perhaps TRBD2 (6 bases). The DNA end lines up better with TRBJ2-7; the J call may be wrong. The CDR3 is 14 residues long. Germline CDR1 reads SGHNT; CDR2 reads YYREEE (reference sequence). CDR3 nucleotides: TGTGCCAGCAGTCCGGGACTTCCTACCTACGAGCAGTACTTC. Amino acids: CASSPGLPTYEQYF.

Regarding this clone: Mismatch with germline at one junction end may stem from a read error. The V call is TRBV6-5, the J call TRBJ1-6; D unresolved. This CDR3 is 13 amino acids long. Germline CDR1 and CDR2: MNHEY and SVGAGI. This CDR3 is CASSYSGPQDPLF. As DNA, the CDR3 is TGTGCCAGCAGTTACTCCGGCCCCCAGGACCCATTATTT.

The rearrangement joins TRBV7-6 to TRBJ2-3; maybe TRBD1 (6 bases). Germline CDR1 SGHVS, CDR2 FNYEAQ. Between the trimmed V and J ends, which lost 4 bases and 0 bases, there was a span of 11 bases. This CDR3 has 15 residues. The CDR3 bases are TGTGCCAGCAGCTCCTGGACAGCTAGCACAGATACGCAGTATTTT. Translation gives CASSSWTASTDTQYF.